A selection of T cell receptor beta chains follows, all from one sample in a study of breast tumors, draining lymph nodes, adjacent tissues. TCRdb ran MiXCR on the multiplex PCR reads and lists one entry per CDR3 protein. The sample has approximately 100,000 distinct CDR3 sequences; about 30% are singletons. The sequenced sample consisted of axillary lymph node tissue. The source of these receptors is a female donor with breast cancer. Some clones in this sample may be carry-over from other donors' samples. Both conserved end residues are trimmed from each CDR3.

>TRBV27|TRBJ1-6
ASSFKASGTVYNSPLH
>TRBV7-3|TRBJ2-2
ASSSQGAGELF
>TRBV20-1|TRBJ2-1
SARGTSGSYNEQF
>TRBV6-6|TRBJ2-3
ASRPWDTQY
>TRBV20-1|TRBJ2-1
SANPLPPTTGGANEQF
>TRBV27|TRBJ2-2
ASSPPSGGDTGELF
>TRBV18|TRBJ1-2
ASSPDRGFYGYT
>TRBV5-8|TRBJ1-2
ASSLAETGGYT
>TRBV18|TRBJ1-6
ASSDGQGDNSPLH
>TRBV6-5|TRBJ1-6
ASSQQGASPLH
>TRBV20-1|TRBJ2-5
SAGLAGLRETQY
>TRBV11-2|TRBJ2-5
ASSLRTGVEGETQY
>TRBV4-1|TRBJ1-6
ASSQAGTGGSPLH
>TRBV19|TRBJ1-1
ASSMAQGGRTEAF
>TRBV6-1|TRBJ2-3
ASSRKLAGGGTDTQY
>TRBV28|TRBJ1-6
ASSSGQRSSYNSPLH
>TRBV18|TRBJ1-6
ASSLNAKQGSPLH
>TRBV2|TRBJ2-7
ASSAMTSGSYEQY
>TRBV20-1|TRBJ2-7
SARGSGGDSYEQY
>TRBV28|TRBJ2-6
ASSKSRRTRLTGANVLT
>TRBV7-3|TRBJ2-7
ASSGQSSYDPYEQY
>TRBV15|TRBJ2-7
ATSRGGGQQY
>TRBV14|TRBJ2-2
ASSQATTSSYTGELF
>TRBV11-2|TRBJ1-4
ASSLVPGASTNEKLF
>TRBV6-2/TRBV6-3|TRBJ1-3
ASSHLPRGGPGNTIY
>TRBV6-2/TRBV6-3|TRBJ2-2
ASSSLARNTGELF
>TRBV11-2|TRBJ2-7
ASSLWAGLGHEQY
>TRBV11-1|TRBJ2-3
ASSYLAGVRGTDTQY
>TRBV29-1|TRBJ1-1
SVEGQGLETF
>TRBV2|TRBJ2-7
ASTTGLAGGEGWDERF
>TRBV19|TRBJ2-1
ASSSRTSLGEQF
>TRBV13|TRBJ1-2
ASSLRTGDYGYT
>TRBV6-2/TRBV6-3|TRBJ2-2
AGSHVADTGELF
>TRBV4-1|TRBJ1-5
ASSQETVRNQPQH
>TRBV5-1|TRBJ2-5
ASMPDQETHY
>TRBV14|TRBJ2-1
ASRGTSESYNEQF
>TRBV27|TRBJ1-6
ASRLLLDGYNSPLH